Below, 10 T cell receptor beta chains from the same sample are listed, as sequenced in a study of beta chain features in type 1 diabetes. Whole-study findings and limits: Type 1 diabetes patients showed a moderate but significant shortening of TCRB CDR3s in all four CD4+ subsets.

Reverse transcription of all isolated RNA meant that expressed TCRB transcripts were sequenced. Clones were read by immunoSEQ multiplex PCR, and TCRdb kept only the in-frame ones, dropping some. The sample has 400,000 or so clones, over 10% seen once. Their antigens remain unidentified. Material: naive CD4+ T cells from blood. These receptors originate from a woman aged 18-29 years with type 1 diabetes.

This clone appeared a few times. The J gene is TRBJ1-1, the V gene TRBV5-1; no clear D. V was shortened by 5 bases and J by 1 base, with 12 bases between the two germline ends. Germline V lookup: CDR1 SGHRS, CDR2 YFSETQ. CDR3 length: 14 amino acids. The CDR3 reads CASRLLEGNTEAFF. CDR3 coding DNA: TGCGCCAGCAGACTTCTCGAGGGGAACACTGAAGCTTTCTTT.

The chain uses TRBV9 and TRBJ2-1, with D possibly TRBD1 on 6 matching bases. V shed 0 bases and J shed 3 bases, with 7 bases lying between them. In germline, CDR1 is SGDLS, CDR2 YYNGEE. The CDR3 is made up of 14 amino acids. The CDR3, as DNA: TGTGCCAGCAGCGTAGGGGGACACTACAATGAGCAGTTCTTC. Translated: CASSVGGHYNEQFF.

This clone was seen a handful of times. This chain connects TRBV7-2 to TRBJ1-3; D is undetermined. Trimming took 5 bases from V and 0 from J, leaving 8 bases between them. CDR1 SGHTA and CDR2 FQGNSA come from the germline V gene. The CDR3 runs to 14 residues. The CDR3 region is CASSPRSSGNTIYF. CDR3 nucleotides: TGTGCCAGCAGCCCGAGATCCTCTGGAAACACCATATATTTT.

The chain carries TRBV7-2 and TRBJ1-5; a weak D match, TRBD1 (5 bases). CDR3 length equals 14 residues. Between the trimmed V and J ends, which lost 5 bases and 2 bases, there was a span of 10 bases. Germline V gene lookup returns CDR1 SGHTA and CDR2 FQGNSA. The CDR3 DNA is TGTGCCAGCAGCAGGGGTAGGGGCAATCAGCCCCAGCATTTT. This encodes CASSRGRGNQPQHF.

The V call is TRBV11-2, the J call TRBJ2-1; D is uncertain. This CDR3 spans 15 amino acids. Germline values: CDR1 SGHAT, CDR2 FQNNGV. The V end was cut by 5 bases, the J end by 2 bases, with 13 bases between. The CDR3 loop reads CASSLPRRTYNEQFF. Written as DNA, the CDR3 is TGTGCCAGCAGCCTTCCTCGCAGGACCTACAATGAGCAGTTCTTC.

The chain is built from TRBV18 and TRBJ2-1; 8 positions match TRBD1. The CDR3 consists of 14 residues. V dropped 4 bases and J dropped 8; count of bases not matched to a gene: 7. Germline values: CDR1 KGHSH, CDR2 LQKENI. The CDR3 nucleotides are TGTGCCAGCTCACGCGGGGAGGACAGGGATGAGCAGTTCTTC. Translating it yields CASSRGEDRDEQFF.

This clone was seen a handful of times. The chain has TRBV15 and TRBJ2-4, with D possibly being TRBD1 (6 bases). The CDR3 length is 15 residues. CDR1 is LNHNV and CDR2 is YYDKDF in the germline V gene (reference sequence). V was shortened by 3 bases and J by 4 bases, with 13 bases between the two germline ends. The CDR3 sequence: CATSRLETGKNIQYF. In DNA form, the CDR3 reads TGTGCCACCAGCAGGCTGGAAACAGGGAAAAACATTCAGTACTTC.

This clone was seen a few times. J is TRBJ2-2 and V is TRBV30; D uncertain. The CDR3 is 15 amino acids. Germline V gene lookup returns CDR1 GTSNPN and CDR2 SVGIG (reference sequence). V was clipped by 0 bases and J by 1 base, with 9 bases between them. DNA for the CDR3: TGTGCCTGGAGTGTACAGCCAGGGAACACCGGGGAGCTGTTTTTT. Encoded protein: CAWSVQPGNTGELFF.

This chain joins TRBV9 and TRBJ2-2; possible D gene TRBD1, 6 bases. With 2 bases removed from V and 0 bases from J, the gap between germline ends came to 8 bases. The CDR3 is made up of 15 amino acids. Germline-derived CDR1 and CDR2 are SGDLS and YYNGEE. CDR3 region: CASSVRTANTGELFF. The CDR3 DNA follows: TGTGCCAGCAGCGTTAGGACAGCGAACACCGGGGAGCTGTTTTTT.

The gene calls are TRBV19 and TRBJ2-7, with a tentative D call TRBD2 (5 bases). The CDR3 contains 15 residues. Trimming pared 3 bases from V and 2 bases from J, leaving 14 bases between. Germline V gives CDR1 LNHDA, CDR2 SQIVND (reference sequence). DNA for the CDR3: TGTGCCAGTAGTATTCAGGCTAGCCTAACCTACGAGCAGTACTTC. Protein: CASSIQASLTYEQYF.